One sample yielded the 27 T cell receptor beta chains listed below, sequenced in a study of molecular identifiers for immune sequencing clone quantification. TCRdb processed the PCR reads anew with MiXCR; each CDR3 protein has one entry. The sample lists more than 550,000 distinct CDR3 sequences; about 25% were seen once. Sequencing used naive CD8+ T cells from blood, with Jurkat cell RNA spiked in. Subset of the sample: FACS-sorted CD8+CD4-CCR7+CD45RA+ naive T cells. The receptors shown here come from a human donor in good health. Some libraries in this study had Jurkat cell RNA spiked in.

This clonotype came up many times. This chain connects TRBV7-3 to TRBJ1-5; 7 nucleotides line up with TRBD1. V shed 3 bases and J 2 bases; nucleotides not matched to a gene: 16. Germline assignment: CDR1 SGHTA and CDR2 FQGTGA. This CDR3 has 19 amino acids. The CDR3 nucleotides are TGTGCCAGCAGCTTCCGGGAAGACAGGGTCAATATGGGCAATCAGCCCCAGCATTTT. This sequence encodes CASSFREDRVNMGNQPQHF.

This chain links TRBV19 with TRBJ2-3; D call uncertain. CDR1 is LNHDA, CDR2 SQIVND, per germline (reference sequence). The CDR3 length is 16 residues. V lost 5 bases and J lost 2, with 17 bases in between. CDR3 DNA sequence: TGTGCCAGTAGTGTTGGTGAAAGACCCAACACAGATACGCAGTATTTT. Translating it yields CASSVGERPNTDTQYF.

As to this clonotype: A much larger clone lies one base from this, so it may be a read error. CDR3 sequence reads: CASRSGTGGGRPQHF. DNA for the CDR3: TGTGCCAGCAGGTCCGGGACAGGGGGAGGTCGGCCCCAGCATTTT. This chain connects TRBV27 to TRBJ1-5; TRBD1 matches at 11 bases. The V gene end was trimmed by 6 bases and the J gene end by 9 bases; junction bases not matched to a gene: 10. The germline CDR1 and CDR2 sequences are MNHEY and SMNVEV (reference sequence). The CDR3 totals 15 residues.

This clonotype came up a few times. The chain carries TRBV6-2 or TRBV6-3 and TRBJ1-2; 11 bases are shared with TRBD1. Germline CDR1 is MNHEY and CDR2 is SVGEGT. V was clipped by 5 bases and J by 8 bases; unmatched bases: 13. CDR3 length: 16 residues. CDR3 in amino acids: CASSNRTGGYVQGYTF. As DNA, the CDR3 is TGTGCCAGCAGTAACCGGACAGGGGGCTACGTTCAAGGCTACACCTTC.

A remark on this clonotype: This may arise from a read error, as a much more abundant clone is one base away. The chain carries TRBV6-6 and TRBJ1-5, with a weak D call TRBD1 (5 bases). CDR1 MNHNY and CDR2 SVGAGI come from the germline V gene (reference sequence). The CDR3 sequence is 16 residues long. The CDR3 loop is CASSYRQAGSNRPQHF. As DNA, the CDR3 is TGTGCCAGCAGTTACCGCCAGGCAGGGAGCAATCGGCCCCAGCATTTT.

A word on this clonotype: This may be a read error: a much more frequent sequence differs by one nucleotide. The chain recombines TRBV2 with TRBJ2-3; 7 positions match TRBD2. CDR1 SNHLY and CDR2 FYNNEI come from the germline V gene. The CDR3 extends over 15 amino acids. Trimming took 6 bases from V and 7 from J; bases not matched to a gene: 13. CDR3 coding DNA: TGTGCCAGCAGGGGGACTGGCGGGAGAACCAATACGCAGTATTTT. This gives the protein CASRGTGGRTNTQYF.

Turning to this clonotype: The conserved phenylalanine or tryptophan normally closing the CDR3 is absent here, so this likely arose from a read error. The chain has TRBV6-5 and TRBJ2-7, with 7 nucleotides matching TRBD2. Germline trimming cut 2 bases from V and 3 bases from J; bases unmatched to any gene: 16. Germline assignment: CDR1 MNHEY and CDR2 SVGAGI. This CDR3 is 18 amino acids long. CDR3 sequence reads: CASSYIAAGVVNRYEQYS. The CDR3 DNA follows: TGTGCCAGCAGTTACATCGCTGCGGGAGTAGTCAACCGCTACGAGCAGTACTCC.

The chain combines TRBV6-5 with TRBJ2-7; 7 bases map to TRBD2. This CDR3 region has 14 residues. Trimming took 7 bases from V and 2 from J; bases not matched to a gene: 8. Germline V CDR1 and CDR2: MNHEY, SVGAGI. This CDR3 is CASTSAGVAYEQYF. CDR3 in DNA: TGTGCCAGCACCAGCGCGGGGGTTGCCTACGAGCAGTACTTC.

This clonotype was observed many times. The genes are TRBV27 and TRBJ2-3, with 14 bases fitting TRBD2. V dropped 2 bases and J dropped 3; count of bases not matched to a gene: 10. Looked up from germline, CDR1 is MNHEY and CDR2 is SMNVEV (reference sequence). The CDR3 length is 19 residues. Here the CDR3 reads CASSLDPLGTSGSTDTQYF. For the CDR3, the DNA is TGTGCCAGCAGTTTAGATCCCCTTGGGACTAGCGGGAGTACAGATACGCAGTATTTT.

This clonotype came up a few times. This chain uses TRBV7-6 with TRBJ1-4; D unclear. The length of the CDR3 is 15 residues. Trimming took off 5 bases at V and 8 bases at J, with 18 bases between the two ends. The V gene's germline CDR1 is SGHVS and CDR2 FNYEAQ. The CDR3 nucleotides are TGTGCCAGCAGCCCCTACTTTTCGGAGAGGGAAAAACTGTTTTTT. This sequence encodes CASSPYFSEREKLFF.

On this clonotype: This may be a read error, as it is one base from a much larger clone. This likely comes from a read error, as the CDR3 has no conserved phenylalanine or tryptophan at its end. CDR3 region: CSARDRGTSAYEQYL. The CDR3 DNA follows: TGCAGTGCTAGAGATCGAGGGACTAGCGCCTACGAGCAGTACCTC. This chain connects TRBV20-1 to TRBJ2-7; TRBD2 matches 10 bases. Germline CDR1 DFQATT, CDR2 SNEGSKA (reference sequence). This CDR3 contains 15 residues. With V trimmed by 0 bases and J by 2 bases, 4 bases remained unmatched.

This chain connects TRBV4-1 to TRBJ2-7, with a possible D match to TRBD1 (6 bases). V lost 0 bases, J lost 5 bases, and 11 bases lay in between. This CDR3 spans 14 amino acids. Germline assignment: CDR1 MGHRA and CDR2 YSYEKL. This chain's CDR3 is CASSQDPQGNEQYF. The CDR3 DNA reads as TGCGCCAGCAGCCAAGACCCTCAGGGGAACGAGCAGTACTTC.

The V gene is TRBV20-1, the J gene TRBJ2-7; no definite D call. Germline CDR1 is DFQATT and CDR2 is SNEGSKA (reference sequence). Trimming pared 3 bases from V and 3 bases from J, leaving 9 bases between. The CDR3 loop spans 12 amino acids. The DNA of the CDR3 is TGCAGTGCTAGCCCTTTAGACTACGAGCAGTACTTC. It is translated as CSASPLDYEQYF.

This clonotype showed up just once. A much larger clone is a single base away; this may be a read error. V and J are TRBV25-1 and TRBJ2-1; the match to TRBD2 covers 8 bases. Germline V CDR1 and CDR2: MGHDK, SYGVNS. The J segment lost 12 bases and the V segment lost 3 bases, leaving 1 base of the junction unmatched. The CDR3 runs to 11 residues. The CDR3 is CASSESGRQFF. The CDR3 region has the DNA TGTGCCAGCAGTGAGAGCGGGAGGCAGTTCTTC.

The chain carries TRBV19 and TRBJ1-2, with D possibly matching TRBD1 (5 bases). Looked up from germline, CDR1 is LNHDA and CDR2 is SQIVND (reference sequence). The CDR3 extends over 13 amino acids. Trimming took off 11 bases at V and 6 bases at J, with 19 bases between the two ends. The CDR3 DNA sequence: TGTGCCTACCTCCTGGATAAGGGGCATGGCTACACCTTC. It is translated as CAYLLDKGHGYTF.

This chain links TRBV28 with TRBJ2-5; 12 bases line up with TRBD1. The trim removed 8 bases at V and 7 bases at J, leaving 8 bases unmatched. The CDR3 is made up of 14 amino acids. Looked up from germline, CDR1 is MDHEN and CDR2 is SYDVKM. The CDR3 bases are TGTGCCAGCTTAGCCGGGACAGGGGGCCTGACCCAGTACTTC. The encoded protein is CASLAGTGGLTQYF.

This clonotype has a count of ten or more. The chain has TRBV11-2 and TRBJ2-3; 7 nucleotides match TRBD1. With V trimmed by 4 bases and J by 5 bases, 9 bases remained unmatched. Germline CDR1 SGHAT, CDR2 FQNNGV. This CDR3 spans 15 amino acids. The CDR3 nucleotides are TGTGCCAGCAGCTCAGCCGGGACAGACTTAGATACGCAGTATTTT. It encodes CASSSAGTDLDTQYF.

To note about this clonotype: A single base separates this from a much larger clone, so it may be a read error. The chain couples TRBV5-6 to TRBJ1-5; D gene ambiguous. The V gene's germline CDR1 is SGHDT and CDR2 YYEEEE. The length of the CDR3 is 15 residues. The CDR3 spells CTSSSAGTLNQPQHF. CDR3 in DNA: TGTACCAGCAGCTCCGCGGGAACCCTCAATCAGCCCCAGCATTTT.

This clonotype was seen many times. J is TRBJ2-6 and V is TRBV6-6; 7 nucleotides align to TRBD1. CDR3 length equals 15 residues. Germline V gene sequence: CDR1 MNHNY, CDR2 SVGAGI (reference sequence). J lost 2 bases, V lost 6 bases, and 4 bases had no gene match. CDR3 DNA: TGTGCCAGCAGCCCGACAGGGACTGGGGCCAACGTCCTGACTTTC. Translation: CASSPTGTGANVLTF.

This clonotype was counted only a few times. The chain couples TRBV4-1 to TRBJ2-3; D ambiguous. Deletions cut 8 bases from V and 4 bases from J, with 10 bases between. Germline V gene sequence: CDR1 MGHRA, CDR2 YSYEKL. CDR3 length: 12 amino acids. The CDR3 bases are TGCGCCAGCTCGGAGACGGCAGATACGCAGTATTTT. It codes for CASSETADTQYF.

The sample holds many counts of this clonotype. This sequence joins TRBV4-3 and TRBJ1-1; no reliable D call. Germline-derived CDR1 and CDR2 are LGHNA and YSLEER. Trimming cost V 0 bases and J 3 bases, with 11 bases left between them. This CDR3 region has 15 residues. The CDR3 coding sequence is TGCGCCAGCAGCCAAGATTCTTCGGGGTACACTGAAGCTTTCTTT. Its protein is CASSQDSSGYTEAFF.

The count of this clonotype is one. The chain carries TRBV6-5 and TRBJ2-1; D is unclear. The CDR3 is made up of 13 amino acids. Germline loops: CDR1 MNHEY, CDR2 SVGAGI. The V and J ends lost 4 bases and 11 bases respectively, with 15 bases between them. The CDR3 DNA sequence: TGTGCCAGCAGTTGGGCCCTAAATGATAAGCAGTTCTTC. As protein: CASSWALNDKQFF.

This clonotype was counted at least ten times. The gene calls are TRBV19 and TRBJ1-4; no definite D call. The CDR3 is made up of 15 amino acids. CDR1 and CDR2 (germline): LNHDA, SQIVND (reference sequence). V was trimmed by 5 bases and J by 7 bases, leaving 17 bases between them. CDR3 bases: TGTGCCAGTAGTGAAGCTGATCCCTCCGGTGAAAAACTGTTTTTT. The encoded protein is CASSEADPSGEKLFF. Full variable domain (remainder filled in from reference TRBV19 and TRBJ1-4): DGGITQSPKYLFRKEGQNVTLSCEQNLNHDAMYWYRQDPGQGLRLIYYSQIVNDFQKGDIAEGYSVSREKKESFPLTVTSAQKNPTAFYLCASSEADPSGEKLFFGSGTQLSVL.

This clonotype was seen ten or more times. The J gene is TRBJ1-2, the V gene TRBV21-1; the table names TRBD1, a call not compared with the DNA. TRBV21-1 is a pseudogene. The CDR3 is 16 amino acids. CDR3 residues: CASRLLPYRDSYGYTF. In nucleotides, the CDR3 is TGTGCCAGCAGGCTCCTCCCTTACCGGGACAGCTATGGCTACACCTTC.

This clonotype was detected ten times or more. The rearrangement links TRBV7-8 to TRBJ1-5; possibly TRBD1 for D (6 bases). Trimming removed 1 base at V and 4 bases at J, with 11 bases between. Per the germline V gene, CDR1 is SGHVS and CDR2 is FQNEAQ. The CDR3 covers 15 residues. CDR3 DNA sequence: TGTGCCAGCAGCTTAGAACAGGGAATAAATCAGCCCCAGCATTTT. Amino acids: CASSLEQGINQPQHF.

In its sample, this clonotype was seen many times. The CDR3 spells CAWSMVGRYNQPQHF. CDR3 coding DNA: TGTGCCTGGAGTATGGTTGGCAGATACAATCAGCCCCAGCATTTT. The chain links TRBV30 to TRBJ1-5; D is unresolved. V lost 2 bases to trimming and J lost 3 bases, with 14 bases between them. Germline CDR1 and CDR2: GTSNPN and SVGIG (reference sequence). CDR3 size: 15 residues.

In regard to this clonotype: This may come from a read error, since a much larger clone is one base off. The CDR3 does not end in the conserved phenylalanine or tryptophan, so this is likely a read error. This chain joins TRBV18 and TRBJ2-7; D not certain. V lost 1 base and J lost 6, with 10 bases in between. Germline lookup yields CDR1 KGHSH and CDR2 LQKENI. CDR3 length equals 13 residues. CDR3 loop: CASSPQPGSEQYC. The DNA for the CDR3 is TGTGCCAGCTCACCACAGCCCGGATCCGAGCAGTACTGC.